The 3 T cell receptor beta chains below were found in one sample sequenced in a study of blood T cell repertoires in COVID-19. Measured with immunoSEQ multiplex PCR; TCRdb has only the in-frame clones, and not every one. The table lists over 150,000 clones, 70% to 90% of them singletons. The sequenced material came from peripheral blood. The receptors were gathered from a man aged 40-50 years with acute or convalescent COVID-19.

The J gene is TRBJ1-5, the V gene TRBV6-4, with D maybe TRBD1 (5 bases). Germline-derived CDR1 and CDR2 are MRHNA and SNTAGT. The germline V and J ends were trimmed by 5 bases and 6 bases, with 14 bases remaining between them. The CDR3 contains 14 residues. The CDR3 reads CASSIDSGSQPQHF. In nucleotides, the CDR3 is TGTGCCAGCAGTATTGACAGCGGGAGTCAGCCCCAGCATTTT.

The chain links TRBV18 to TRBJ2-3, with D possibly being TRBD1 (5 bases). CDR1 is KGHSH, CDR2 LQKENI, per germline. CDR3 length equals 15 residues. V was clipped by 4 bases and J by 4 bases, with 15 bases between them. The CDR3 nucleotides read TGTGCCAGCTCACTCCAGGGTGGTGGCGCAGATACGCAGTATTTT. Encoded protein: CASSLQGGGADTQYF. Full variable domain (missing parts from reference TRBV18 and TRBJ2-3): NAGVMQNPRHLVRRRGQEARLRCSPMKGHSHVYWYRQLPEEGLKFMVYLQKENIIDESGMPKERFSAEFPKEGPSILRIQQVVRGDSAAYFCASSLQGGGADTQYFGPGTRLTVL.

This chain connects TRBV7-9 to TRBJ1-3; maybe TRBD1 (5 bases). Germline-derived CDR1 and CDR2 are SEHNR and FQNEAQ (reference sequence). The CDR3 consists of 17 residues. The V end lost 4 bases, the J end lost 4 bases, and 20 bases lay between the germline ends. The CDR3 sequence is CASSSAQSWTIGNTIYF. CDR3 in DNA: TGTGCCAGCAGCTCCGCCCAAAGTTGGACAATAGGAAACACCATATATTTT.